The next 4 T cell receptor beta chains were all read from a single sample in a study of T cells in women clearing cervical HPV infection. Assay used: immunoSEQ multiplex PCR; TCRdb lists only in-frame clones, some missing. The sample totals more than 20,000 clones. Sequenced: blood buffy coat. The receptors were sampled from a woman aged 18-69 years with a cervical HPV16 infection that either progressed to CIN3+ or cleared (not recorded which).

Remarks on this clone: Read sequence stops 3 residues before the CDR3 end, and the germline J gene provides the missing end. The V gene is TRBV19, the J gene TRBJ1-1; D is undetermined. The CDR3 has 14 residues. Germline lookup yields CDR1 LNHDA and CDR2 SQIVND (reference sequence). The CDR3 is CASSMTSPAYEAFF. CDR3 bases read: TGTGCCAGTAGTATGACTAGCCCCGCCTACGAG.

As concerns this clone: The read stops 3 residues short of the end of the CDR3; the missing end is completed from the germline J gene. The chain couples TRBV20-1 to TRBJ1-6; no clear D gene. Germline CDR1 and CDR2: DFQATT and SNEGSKA (reference sequence). V was shortened by 3 bases and J by 7 bases, with 16 bases between the two germline ends. The CDR3 is made up of 15 amino acids. CDR3 sequence: CSASALLGGNSPLHF. CDR3 DNA, as far as it was read: TGCAGTGCTAGTGCCCTACTCGGAGGGAATTCACCC.

In regard to this clone: Coverage ceases 3 residues before the CDR3 finishes, and the germline J gene fills in the end. The chain links TRBV2 to TRBJ2-7; no clear D. V dropped 3 bases and J dropped 3 bases, with 3 bases sitting between them. This CDR3 has 11 amino acids. Germline lookup yields CDR1 SNHLY and CDR2 FYNNEI. CDR3: CASSDYYEQYF. CDR3 DNA, as far as it was read: TGTGCCAGCAGTGACTACTACGAG.

Note on this clone: From the germline J gene comes the end of the CDR3, since the read stops 3 residues before it. The chain links TRBV4-2 to TRBJ2-1; 8 bases are shared with TRBD1. V was pared by 5 bases and J by 6 bases, with 12 bases of the junction left unmatched. This CDR3 is 16 amino acids long. Germline assignment: CDR1 LGHNA and CDR2 YNFKEQ. CDR3 bases read: TGTGCCAGCAGCACAACCTCCGGGACAGGCATCAATGAG. Residues: CASSTTSGTGINE. The CDR3 in full is CASSTTSGTGINEQFF.